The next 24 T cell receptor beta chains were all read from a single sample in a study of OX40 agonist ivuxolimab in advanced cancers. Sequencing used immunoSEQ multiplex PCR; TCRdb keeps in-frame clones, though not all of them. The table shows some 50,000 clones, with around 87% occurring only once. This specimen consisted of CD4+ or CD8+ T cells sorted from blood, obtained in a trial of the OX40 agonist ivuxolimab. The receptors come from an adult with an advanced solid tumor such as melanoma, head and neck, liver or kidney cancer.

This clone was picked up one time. In DNA, the CDR3 is TGTGCCAGCAGCTATGGGTTCGTCCAATACGAGCAGTACTTC. It codes for CASSYGFVQYEQYF. The chain combines TRBV13 with TRBJ2-7; no clear D. CDR1 and CDR2 from the germline V gene are PRHDT and FYEKMQ (reference sequence). This CDR3 spans 14 amino acids. Deletions cut 4 bases from V and 4 bases from J, with 14 bases between.

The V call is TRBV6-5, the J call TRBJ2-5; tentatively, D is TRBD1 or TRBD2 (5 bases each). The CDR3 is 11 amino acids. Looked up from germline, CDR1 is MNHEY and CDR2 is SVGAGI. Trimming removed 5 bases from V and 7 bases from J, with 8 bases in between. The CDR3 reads CASSEGLTQYF. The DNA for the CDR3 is TGTGCCAGCAGTGAGGGGTTGACCCAGTACTTC.

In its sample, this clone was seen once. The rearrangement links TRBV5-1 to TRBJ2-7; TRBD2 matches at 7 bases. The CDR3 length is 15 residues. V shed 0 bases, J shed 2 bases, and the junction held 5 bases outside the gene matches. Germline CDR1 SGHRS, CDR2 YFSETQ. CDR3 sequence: CASSLERGQPYEQYF. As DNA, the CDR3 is TGCGCCAGCAGCTTGGAGCGGGGCCAACCCTACGAGCAGTACTTC. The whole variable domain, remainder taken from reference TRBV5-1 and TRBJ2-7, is KAGVTQTPRYLIKTRGQQVTLSCSPISGHRSVSWYQQTPGQGLQFLFEYFSETQRNKGNFPGRFSGRQFSNSRSEMNVSTLELGDSALYLCASSLERGQPYEQYFGPGTRLTVT.

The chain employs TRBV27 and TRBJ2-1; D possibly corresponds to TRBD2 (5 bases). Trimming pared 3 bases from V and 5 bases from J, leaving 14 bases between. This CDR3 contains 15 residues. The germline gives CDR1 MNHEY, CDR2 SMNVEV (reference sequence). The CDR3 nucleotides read TGTGCCAGCAGTTTCAGGCTGGGAGTCGACAATGAGCAGTTCTTC. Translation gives CASSFRLGVDNEQFF.

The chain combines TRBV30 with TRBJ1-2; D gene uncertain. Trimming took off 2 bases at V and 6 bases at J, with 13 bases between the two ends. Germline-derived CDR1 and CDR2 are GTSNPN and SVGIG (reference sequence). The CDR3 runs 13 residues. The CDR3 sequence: CAWSRGGGDGYTF. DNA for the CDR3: TGTGCCTGGAGTCGGGGAGGCGGGGATGGCTACACCTTC. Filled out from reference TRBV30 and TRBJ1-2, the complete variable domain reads SQTIHQWPATLVQPVGSPLSLECTVEGTSNPNLYWYRQAAGRGLQLLFYSVGIGQISSEVPQNLSASRPQDRQFILSSKKLLLSDSGFYLCAWSRGGGDGYTFGSGTRLTVV.

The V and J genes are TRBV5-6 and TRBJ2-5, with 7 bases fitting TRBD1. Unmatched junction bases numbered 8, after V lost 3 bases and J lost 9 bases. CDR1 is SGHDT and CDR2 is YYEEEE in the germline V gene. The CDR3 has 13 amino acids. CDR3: CASSSTGWVAQYF. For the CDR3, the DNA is TGTGCCAGCAGCTCGACAGGGTGGGTGGCCCAGTACTTC.

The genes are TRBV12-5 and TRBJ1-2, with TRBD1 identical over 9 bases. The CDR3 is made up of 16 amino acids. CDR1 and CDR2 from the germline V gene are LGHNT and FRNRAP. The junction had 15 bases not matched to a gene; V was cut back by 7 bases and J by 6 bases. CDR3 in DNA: TGTGCTAGTGACTACCCCGGGACAGGGCCTTCAAATGGCTACACCTTC. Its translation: CASDYPGTGPSNGYTF.

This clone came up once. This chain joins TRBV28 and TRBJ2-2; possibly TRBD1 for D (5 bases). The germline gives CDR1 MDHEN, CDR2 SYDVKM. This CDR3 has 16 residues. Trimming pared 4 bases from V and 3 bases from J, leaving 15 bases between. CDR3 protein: CASSYRPQGYTGELFF. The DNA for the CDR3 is TGTGCCAGCAGTTACAGGCCCCAAGGTTACACCGGGGAGCTGTTTTTT. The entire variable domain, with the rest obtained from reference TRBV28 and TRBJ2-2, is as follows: DVKVTQSSRYLVKRTGEKVFLECVQDMDHENMFWYRQDPGLGLRLIYFSYDVKMKEKGDIPEGYSVSREKKERFSLILESASTNQTSMYLCASSYRPQGYTGELFFGEGSRLTVL.

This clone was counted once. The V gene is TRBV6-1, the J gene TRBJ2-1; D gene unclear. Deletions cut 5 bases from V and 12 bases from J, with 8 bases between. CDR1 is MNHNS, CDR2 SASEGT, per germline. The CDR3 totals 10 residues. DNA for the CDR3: TGTGCCAGCAGTTTCAACGGGCAGTTCTTC. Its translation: CASSFNGQFF.

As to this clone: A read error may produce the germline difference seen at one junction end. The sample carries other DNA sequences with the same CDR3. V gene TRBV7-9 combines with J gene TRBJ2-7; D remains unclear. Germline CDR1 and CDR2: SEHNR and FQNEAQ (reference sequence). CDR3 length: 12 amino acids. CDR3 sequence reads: CASSLVSSEQYF. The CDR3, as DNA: TGTGCCAGCAGCTTAGTGTCCTCCGAGCAGTACTTC.

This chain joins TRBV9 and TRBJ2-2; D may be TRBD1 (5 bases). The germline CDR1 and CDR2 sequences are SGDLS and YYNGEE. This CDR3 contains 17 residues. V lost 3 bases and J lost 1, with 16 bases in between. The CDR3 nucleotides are TGTGCCAGCAGCGCCCCCGTAGGGGTTAAGAACACCGGGGAGCTGTTTTTT. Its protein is CASSAPVGVKNTGELFF.

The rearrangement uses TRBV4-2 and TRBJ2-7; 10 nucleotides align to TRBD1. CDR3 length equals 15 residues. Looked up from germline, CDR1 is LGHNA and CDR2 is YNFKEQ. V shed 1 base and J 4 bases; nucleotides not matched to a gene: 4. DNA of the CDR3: TGTGCCAGCAGCCAAGTCAGGGACAGGGGTTACGAGCAGTACTTC. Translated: CASSQVRDRGYEQYF.

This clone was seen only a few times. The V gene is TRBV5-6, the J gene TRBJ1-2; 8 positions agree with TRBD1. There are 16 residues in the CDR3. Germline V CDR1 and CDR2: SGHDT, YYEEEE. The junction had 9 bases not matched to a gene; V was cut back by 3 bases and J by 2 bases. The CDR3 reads CASSWSGTGENYGYTF. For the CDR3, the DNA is TGTGCCAGCAGCTGGAGCGGGACAGGCGAAAACTATGGCTACACCTTC.

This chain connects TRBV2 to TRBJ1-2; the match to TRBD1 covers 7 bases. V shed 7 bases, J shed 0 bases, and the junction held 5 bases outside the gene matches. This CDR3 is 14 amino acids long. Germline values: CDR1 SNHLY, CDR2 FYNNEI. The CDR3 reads CASTRQGSNYGYTF. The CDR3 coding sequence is TGTGCCAGCACCAGACAGGGTTCTAACTATGGCTACACCTTC. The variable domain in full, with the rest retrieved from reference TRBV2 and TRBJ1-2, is EPEVTQTPSHQVTQMGQEVILRCVPISNHLYFYWYRQILGQKVEFLVSFYNNEISEKSEIFDDQFSVERPDGSNFTLKIRSTKLEDSAMYFCASTRQGSNYGYTFGSGTRLTVV.

CDR3 DNA sequence: TGTGCCTGGGACAGGGGGCTCGAGCAGTACTTC. Translated, it gives CAWDRGLEQYF. The rearrangement joins TRBV30 to TRBJ2-7; 10 bases match TRBD1. Per germline, CDR1 GTSNPN and CDR2 SVGIG (reference sequence). V was pared by 5 bases and J by 6 bases, with 1 base of the junction left unmatched. The CDR3 has 11 residues.

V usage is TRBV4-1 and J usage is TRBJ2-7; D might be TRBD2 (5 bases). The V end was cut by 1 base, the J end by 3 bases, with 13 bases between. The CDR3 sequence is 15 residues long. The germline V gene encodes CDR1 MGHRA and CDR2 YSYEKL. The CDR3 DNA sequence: TGCGCCAGCAGCCAAGTCCTGGCGGAGGTCTACGAGCAGTACTTC. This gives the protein CASSQVLAEVYEQYF.

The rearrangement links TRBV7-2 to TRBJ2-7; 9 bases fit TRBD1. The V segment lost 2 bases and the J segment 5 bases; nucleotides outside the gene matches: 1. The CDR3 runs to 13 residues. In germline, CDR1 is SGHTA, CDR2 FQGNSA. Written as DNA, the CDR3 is TGTGCCAGCAGCTTATACAGGGGGCACGAGCAGTACTTC. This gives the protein CASSLYRGHEQYF.

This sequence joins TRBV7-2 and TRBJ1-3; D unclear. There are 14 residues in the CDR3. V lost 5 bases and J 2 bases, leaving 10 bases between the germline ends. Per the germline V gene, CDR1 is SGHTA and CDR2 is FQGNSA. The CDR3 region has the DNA TGTGCCAGCAGCCATAATCAGCCTGGAAACACCATATATTTT. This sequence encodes CASSHNQPGNTIYF.

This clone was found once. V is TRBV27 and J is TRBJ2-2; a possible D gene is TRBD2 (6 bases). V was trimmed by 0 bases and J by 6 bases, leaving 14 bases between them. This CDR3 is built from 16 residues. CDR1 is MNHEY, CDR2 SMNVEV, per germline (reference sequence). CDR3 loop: CASSLSSGPTPGELFF. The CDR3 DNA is TGTGCCAGCAGTTTATCCAGCGGGCCCACGCCCGGGGAGCTGTTTTTT.

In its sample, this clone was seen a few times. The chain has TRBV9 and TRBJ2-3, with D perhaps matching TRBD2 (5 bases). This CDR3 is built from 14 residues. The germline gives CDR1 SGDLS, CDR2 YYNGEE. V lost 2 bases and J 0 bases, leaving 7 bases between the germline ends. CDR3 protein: CASSVSGSTDTQYF. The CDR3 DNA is TGTGCCAGCAGCGTTTCGGGGAGCACAGATACGCAGTATTTT.

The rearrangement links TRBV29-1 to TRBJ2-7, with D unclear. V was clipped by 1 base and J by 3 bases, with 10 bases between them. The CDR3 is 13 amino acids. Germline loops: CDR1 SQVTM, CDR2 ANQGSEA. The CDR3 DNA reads TGCAGCGTTGAAGGTGTCAGTGACTACGAGCAGTACTTC. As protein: CSVEGVSDYEQYF.

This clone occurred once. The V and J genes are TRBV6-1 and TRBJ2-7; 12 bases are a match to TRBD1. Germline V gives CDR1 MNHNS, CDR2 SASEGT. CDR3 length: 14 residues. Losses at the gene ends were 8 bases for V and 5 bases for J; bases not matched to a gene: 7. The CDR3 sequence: CASPGQGARDEQYF. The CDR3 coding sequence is TGTGCCAGCCCGGGACAGGGGGCGCGAGACGAGCAGTACTTC.

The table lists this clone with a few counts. The CDR3 protein is CASMDRGVKPLHF. The CDR3 bases are TGTGCCAGCATGGACAGGGGGGTCAAACCCCTCCACTTT. This chain uses TRBV27 with TRBJ1-6, with TRBD1 matching 10 bases. Per the germline V gene, CDR1 is MNHEY and CDR2 is SMNVEV (reference sequence). This CDR3 has 13 residues. V lost 7 bases to trimming and J lost 12 bases; unmatched junction nucleotides: 6.

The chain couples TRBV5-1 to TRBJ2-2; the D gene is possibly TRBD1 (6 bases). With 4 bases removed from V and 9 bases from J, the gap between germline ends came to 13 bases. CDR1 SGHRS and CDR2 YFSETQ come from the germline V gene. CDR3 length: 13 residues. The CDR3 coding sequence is TGCGCCAGCAGCCCCCCCGGGGACAGGGAGCTGTTTTTT. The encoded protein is CASSPPGDRELFF.